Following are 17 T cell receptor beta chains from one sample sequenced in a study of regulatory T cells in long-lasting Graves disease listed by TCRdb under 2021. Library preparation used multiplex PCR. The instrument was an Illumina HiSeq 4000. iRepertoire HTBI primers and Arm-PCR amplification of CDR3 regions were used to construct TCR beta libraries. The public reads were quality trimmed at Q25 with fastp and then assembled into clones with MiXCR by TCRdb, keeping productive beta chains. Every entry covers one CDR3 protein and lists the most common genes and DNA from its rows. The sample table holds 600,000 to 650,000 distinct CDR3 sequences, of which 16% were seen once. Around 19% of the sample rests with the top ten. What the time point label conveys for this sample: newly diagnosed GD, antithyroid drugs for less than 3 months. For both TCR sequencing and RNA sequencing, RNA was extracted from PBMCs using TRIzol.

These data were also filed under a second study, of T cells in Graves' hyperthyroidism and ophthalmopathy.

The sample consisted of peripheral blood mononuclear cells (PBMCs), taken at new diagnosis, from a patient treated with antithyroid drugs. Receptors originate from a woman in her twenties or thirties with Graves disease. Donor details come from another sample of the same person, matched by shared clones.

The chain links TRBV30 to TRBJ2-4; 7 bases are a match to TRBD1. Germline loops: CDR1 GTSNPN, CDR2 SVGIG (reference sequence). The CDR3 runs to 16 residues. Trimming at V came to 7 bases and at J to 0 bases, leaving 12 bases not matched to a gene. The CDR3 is CALTQGPHLAKNIQYF. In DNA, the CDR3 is TGTGCCTTGACACAGGGGCCTCATTTAGCCAAAAACATTCAGTACTTC.

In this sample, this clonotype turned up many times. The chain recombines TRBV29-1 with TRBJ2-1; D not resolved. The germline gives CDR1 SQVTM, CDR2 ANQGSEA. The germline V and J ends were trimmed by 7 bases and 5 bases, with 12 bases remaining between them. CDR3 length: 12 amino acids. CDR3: CSGGVGHNEQFF. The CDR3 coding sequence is TGCAGCGGTGGAGTAGGCCACAATGAGCAGTTCTTC.

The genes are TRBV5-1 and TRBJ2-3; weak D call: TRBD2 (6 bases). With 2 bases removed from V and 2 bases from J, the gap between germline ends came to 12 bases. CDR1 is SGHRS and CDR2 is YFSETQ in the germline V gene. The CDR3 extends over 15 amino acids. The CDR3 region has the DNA TGCGCCAGCAGCTTAGGAGGGTTGGACACAGATACGCAGTATTTT. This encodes CASSLGGLDTDTQYF.

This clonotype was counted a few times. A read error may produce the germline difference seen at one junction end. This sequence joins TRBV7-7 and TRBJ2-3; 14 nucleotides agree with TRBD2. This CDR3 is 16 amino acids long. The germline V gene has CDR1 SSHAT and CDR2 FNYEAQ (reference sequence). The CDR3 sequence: CASSVGLAGGSDTQYF. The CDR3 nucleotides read TGTGCTAGCAGCGTAGGACTAGCGGGAGGATCAGATACGCAGTATTTT.

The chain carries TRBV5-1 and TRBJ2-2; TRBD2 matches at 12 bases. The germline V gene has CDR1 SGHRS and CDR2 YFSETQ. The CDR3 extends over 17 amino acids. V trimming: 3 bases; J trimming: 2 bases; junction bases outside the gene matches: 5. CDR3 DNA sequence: TGCGCCAGCAGCTCCGGACTAGCGGGGCCCAACACCGGGGAGCTGTTTTTT. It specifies CASSSGLAGPNTGELFF.

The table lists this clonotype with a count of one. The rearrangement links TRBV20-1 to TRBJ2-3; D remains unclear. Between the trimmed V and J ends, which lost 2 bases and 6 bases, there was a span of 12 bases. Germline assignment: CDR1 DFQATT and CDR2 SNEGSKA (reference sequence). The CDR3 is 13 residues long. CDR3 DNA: TGCAGTGCTAGACTCCCCCCCGCGGATACGCAGTATTTT. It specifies CSARLPPADTQYF.

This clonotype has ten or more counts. CDR3 DNA: TGTGCCAGCAGGCCGGGTGGGGCAGGGGAAAAACTGTTTTTT. Its translation: CASRPGGAGEKLFF. The chain recombines TRBV28 with TRBJ1-4; a possible D gene is TRBD1 (5 bases). This CDR3 is built from 14 residues. Trimming cost V 6 bases and J 8 bases, with 16 bases left between them. Looked up from germline, CDR1 is MDHEN and CDR2 is SYDVKM.

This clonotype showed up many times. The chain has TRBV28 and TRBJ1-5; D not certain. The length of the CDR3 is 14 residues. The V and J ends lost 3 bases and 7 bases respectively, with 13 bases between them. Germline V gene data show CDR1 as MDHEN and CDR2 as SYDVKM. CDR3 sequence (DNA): TGTGCCAGCAGTTTGGGGTTGGAGGGACAGCCCCAGCATTTT. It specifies CASSLGLEGQPQHF.

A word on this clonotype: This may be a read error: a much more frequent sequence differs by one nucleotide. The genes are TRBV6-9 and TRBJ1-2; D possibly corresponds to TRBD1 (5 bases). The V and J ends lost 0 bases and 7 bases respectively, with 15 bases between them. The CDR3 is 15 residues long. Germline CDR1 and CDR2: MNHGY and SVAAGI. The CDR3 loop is CASSYSGRGGSGYTF. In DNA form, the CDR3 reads TGTGCCAGCAGTTATTCGGGACGGGGGGGATCTGGCTACACCTTC.

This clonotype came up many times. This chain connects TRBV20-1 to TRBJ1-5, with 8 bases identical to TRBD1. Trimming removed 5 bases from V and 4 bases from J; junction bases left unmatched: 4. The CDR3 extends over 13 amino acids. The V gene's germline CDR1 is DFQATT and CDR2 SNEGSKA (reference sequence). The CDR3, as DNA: TGCAGTGCTCCCACAGGGGGAAATCAGCCCCAGCATTTT. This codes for CSAPTGGNQPQHF.

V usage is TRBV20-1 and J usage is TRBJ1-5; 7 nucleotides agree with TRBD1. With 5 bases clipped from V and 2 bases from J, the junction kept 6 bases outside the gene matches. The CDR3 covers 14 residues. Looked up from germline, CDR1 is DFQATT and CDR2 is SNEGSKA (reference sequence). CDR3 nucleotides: TGCAGTGCTGAGACGGGACAGCGCAATCAGCCCCAGCATTTT. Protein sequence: CSAETGQRNQPQHF.

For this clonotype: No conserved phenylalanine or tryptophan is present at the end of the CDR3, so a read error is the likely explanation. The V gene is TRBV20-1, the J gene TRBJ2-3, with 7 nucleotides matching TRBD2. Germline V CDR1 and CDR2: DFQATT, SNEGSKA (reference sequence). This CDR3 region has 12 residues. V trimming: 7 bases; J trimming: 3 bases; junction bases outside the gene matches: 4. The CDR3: CSVRELTDTQYL. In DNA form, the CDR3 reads TGCAGTGTGCGGGAGTTGACAGATACGCAGTATCTT.

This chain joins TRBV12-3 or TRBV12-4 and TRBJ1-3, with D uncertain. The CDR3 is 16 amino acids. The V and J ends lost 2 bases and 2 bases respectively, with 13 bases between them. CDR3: CASSLPQGRTGNTIYF. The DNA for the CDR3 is TGTGCCAGCAGTTTACCCCAAGGGAGGACTGGAAACACCATATATTTT.

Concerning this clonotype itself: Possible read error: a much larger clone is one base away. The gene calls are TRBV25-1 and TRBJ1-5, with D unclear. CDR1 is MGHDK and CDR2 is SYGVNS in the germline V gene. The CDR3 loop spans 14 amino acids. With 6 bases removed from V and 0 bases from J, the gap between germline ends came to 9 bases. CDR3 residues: CASSGVTSNQPQHF. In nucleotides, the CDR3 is TGTGCCAGCAGCGGAGTGACTAGCAATCAGCCCCAGCATTTT. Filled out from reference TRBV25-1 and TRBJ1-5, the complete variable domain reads EADIYQTPRYLVIGTGKKITLECSQTMGHDKMYWYQQDPGMELHLIHYSYGVNSTEKGDLSSESTVSRIRTEHFPLTLESARPSHTSQYLCASSGVTSNQPQHFGDGTRLSIL.

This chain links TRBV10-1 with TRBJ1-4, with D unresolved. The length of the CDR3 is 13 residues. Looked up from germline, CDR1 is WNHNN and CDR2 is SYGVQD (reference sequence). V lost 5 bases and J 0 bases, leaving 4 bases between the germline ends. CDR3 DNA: TGCGCCAGCAGTTCTACAACTAATGAAAAACTGTTTTTT. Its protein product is CASSSTTNEKLFF.

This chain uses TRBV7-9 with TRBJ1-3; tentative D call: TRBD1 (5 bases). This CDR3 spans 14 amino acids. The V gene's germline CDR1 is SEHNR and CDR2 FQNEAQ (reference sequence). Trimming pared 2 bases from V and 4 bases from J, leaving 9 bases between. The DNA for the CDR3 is TGTGCCAGCAGCTTAATGGGGCCGGGAAACACCATATATTTT. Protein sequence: CASSLMGPGNTIYF.

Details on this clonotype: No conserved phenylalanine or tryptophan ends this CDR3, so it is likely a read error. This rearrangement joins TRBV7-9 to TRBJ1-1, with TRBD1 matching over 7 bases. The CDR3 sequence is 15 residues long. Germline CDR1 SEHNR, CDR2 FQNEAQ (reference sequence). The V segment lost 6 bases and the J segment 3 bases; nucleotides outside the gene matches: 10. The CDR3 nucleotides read TGTGCCAGCAGATACGAAAGGGGGCAGTACACTGAAGCTTTCTCT. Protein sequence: CASRYERGQYTEAFS.